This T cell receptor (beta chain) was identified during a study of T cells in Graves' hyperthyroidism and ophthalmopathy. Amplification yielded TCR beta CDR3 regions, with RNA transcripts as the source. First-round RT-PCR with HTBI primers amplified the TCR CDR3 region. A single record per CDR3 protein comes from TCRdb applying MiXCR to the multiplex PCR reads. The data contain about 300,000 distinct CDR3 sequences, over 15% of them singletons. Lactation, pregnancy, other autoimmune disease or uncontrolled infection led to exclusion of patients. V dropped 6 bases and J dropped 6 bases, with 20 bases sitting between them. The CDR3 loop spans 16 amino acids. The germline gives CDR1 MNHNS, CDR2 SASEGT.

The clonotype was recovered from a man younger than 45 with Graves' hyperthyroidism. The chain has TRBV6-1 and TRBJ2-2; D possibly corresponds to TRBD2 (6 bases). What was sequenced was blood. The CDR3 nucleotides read TGTGCCAGCAGGGGTCAGGGACTTTCAATCCCCGGGGAGCTGTTTTTT. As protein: CASRGQGLSIPGELFF.